These 5 T cell receptor beta chains were sequenced from one sample in a study of T cell repertoires in cytomegalovirus infection. TCRdb ran MiXCR on the reads and lists one entry per CDR3 protein. Of fewer than 1,000,000 distinct CDR3 sequences detected, around 29% appear once; the ten largest clones hold 11% to 15%. These receptors are not linked to any known antigen. The input for sequencing was cultured CD8+ T cells from PBMCs, taken from culture after CMV antigen stimulation. All receptors come from a human donor in good health (CMV status not recorded). Some clones in this sample may be carry-over from other donors' samples.

This clonotype was counted many times. The V gene is TRBV6-5, the J gene TRBJ2-7; no definite D call. Per germline, CDR1 MNHEY and CDR2 SVGAGI. This CDR3 has 14 amino acids. V lost 0 bases and J 1 base, leaving 7 bases between the germline ends. The CDR3 protein is CASSYSAGSYEQYF. For the CDR3, the DNA is TGTGCCAGCAGTTACTCGGCTGGATCCTACGAGCAGTACTTC.

This clonotype was counted a single time. A much more abundant neighbour one base away suggests this may be a read error. The genes are TRBV7-8 and TRBJ1-6; D not resolved. This CDR3 is 16 amino acids long. V lost 1 base, J lost 7 bases, and 14 bases lay in between. Germline CDR1 reads SGHVS; CDR2 reads FQNEAQ. In DNA form, the CDR3 reads TGTGCCAGCAGCTTAGTTATTCGGCAGCCAAATTCACCCCTCCACTTT. This gives the protein CASSLVIRQPNSPLHF.

This clonotype was observed at least ten times. The chain has TRBV6-1 and TRBJ1-2, with TRBD1 as a possible D gene (5 bases). The CDR3 spans 15 residues. Deletions cut 6 bases from V and 0 bases from J, with 14 bases between. CDR1 is MNHNS, CDR2 SASEGT, per germline. The CDR3 DNA reads as TGTGCCAGCAGGGACACCCCCATCGCTAACTATGGCTACACCTTC. This gives the protein CASRDTPIANYGYTF.

The chain is built from TRBV29-1 and TRBJ2-1, with D unclear. The CDR3 extends over 14 amino acids. The germline V gene encodes CDR1 SQVTM and CDR2 ANQGSEA. With 7 bases removed from V and 6 bases from J, the gap between germline ends came to 19 bases. DNA for the CDR3: TGCAGCGCCCTTGACCTTTGGAACGGCAATGAGCAGTTCTTC. Translated: CSALDLWNGNEQFF.

Concerning this clonotype: This may stem from a read error, because a much larger clone lies one nucleotide away. The gene calls are TRBV9 and TRBJ2-1; D perhaps matches TRBD1 (6 bases). Germline V gene lookup returns CDR1 SGDLS and CDR2 YYNGEE. The length of the CDR3 is 13 residues. The V gene lost 4 bases and the J gene lost 5 bases, with 10 bases spanning the gap. CDR3 sequence reads: CASSPEGDNEQFF. DNA for the CDR3: TGTGCCAGCAGCCCCGAGGGGGACAATGAGCAGTTCTTC.